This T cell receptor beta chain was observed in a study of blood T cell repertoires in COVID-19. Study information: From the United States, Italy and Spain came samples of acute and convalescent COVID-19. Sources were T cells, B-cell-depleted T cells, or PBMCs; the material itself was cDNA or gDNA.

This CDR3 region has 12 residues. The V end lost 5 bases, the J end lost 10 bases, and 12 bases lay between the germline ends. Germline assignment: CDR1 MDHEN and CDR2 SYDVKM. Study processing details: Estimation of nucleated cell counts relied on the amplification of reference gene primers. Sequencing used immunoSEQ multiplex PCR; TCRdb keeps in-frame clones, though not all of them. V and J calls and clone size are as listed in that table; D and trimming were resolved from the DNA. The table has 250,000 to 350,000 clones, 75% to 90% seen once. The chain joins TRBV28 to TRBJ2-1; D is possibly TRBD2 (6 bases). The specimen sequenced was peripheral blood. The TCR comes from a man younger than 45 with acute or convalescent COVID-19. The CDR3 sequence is CASSRGSSEQFF. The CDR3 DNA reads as TGTGCCAGCAGTCGGGGGTCATCGGAGCAGTTCTTC.